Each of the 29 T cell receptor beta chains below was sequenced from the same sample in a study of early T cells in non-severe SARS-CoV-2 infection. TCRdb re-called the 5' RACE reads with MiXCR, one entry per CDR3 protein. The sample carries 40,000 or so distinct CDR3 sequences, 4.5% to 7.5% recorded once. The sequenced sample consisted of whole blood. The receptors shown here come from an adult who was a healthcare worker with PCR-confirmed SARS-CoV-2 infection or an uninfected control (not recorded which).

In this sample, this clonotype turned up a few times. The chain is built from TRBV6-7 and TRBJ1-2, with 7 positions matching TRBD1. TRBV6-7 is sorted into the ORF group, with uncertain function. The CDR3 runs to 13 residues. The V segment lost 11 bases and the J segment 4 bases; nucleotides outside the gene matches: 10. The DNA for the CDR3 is TGTGCCTCAGAGGACAGGAGCGTCTATGGCTACACCTTC. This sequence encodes CASEDRSVYGYTF.

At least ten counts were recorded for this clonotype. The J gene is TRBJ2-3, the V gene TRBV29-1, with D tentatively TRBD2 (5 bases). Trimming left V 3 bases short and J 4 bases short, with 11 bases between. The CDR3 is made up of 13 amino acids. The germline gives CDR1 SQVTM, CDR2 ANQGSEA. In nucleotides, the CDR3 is TGCAGCGTTGACGAGGGCGTGGCAGATACGCAGTATTTT. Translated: CSVDEGVADTQYF.

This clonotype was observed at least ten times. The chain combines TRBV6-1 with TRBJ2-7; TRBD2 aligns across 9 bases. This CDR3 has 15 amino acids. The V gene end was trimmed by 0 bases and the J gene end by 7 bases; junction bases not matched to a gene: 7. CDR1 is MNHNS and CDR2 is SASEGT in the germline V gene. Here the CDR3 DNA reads TGTGCCAGCAGTGAAGCCCGGCGGGGGGGCGTTGAGCAGTACTTC. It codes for CASSEARRGGVEQYF.

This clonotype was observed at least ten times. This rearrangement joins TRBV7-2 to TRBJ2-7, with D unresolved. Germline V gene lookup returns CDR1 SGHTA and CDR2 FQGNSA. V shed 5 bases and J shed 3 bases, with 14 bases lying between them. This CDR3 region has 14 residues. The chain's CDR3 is CASSLSAPNYEQYF. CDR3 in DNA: TGTGCCAGCAGCCTCAGCGCGCCGAACTACGAGCAGTACTTC.

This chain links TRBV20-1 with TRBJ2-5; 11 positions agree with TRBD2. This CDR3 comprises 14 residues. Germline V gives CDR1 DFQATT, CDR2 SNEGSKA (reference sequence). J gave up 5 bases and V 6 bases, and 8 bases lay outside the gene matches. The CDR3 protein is CSATGTSGTETQYF. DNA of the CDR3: TGCAGTGCCACTGGGACTAGCGGCACGGAGACCCAGTACTTC.

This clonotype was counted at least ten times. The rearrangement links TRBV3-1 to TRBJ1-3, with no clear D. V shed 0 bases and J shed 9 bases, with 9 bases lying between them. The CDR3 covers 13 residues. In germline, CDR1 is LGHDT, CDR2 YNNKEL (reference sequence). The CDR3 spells CASSQDPRATIYF. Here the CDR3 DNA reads TGTGCCAGCAGCCAAGATCCGCGCGCCACCATATATTTT.

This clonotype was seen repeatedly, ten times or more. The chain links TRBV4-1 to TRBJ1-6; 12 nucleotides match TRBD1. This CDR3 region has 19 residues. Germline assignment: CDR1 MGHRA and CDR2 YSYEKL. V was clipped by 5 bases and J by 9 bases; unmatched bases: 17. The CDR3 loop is CASSLPPGQGAFRISPLHF. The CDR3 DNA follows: TGCGCCAGCAGCTTACCACCGGGACAGGGGGCTTTTAGGATTTCACCCCTCCACTTT.

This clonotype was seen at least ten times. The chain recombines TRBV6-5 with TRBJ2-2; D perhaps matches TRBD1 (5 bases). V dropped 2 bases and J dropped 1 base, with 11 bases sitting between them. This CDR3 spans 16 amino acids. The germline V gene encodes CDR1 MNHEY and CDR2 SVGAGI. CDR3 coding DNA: TGTGCCAGCAGTTACGTCCAGGGCCTGAACACCGGGGAGCTGTTTTTT. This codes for CASSYVQGLNTGELFF.

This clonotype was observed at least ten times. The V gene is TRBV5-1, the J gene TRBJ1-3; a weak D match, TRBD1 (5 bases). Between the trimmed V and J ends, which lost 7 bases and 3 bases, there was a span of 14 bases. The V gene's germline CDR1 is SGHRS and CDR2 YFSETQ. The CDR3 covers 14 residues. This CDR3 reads CASGDGGSGNTIYF. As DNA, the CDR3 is TGCGCCAGCGGGGACGGAGGGAGTGGAAACACCATATATTTT.

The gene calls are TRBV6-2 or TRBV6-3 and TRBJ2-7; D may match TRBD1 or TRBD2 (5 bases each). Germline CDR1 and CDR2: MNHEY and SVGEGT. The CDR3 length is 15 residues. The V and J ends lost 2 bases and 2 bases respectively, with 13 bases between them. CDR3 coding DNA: TGTGCCAGCAGTTACCCCGGGACCTATACCTACGAGCAGTACTTC. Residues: CASSYPGTYTYEQYF.

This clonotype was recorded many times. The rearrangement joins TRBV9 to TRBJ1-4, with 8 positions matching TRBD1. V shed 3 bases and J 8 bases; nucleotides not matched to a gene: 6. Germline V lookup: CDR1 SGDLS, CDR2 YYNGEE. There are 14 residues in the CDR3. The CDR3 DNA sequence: TGTGCCAGCAGCGCCCGGACAGGGCGGGAAAAACTGTTTTTT. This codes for CASSARTGREKLFF.

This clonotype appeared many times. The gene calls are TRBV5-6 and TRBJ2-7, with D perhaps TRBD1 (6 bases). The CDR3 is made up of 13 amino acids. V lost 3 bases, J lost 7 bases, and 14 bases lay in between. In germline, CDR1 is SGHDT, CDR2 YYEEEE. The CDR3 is CASSSGTSDEQYF. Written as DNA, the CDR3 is TGTGCCAGCAGCTCCGGGACAAGTGATGAGCAGTACTTC.

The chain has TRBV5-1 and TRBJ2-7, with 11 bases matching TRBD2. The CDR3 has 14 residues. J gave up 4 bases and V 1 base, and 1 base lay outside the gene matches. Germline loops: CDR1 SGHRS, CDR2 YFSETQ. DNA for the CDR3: TGCGCCAGCAGCTTGACTAGCGGGGGTTACGAGCAGTACTTC. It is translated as CASSLTSGGYEQYF. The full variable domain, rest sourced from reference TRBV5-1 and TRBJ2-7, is KAGVTQTPRYLIKTRGQQVTLSCSPISGHRSVSWYQQTPGQGLQFLFEYFSETQRNKGNFPGRFSGRQFSNSRSEMNVSTLELGDSALYLCASSLTSGGYEQYFGPGTRLTVT.

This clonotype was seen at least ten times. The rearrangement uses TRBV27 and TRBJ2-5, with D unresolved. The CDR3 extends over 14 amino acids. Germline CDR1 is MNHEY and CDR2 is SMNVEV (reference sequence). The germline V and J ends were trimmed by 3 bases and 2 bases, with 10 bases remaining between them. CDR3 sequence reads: CASSLGSRQETQYF. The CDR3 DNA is TGTGCCAGCAGTTTGGGCAGCCGACAAGAGACCCAGTACTTC.

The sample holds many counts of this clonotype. The CDR3 spells CAISPSPGREQYF. Written as DNA, the CDR3 is TGTGCCATCAGCCCCTCACCGGGCCGCGAGCAGTACTTC. The gene calls are TRBV10-3 and TRBJ2-7; D is unclear. The CDR3 contains 13 residues. CDR1 is ENHRY and CDR2 is SYGVKD in the germline V gene. V was trimmed by 6 bases and J by 6 bases, leaving 15 bases between them.

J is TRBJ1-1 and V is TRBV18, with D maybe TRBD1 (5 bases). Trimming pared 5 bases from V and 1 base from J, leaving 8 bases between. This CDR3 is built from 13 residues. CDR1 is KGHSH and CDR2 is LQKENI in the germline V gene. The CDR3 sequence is CASSEGTNTEAFF. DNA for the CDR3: TGTGCCAGCTCAGAGGGGACGAACACTGAAGCTTTCTTT.

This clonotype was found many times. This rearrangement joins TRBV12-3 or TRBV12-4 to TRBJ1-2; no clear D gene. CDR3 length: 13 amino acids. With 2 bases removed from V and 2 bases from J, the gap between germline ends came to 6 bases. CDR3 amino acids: CASSLQENYGYTF. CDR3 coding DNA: TGTGCCAGCAGTTTACAGGAGAACTATGGCTACACCTTC.

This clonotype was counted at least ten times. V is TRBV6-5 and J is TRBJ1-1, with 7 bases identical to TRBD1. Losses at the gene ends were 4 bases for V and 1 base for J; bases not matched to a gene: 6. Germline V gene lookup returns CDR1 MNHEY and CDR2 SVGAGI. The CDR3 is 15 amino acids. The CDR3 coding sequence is TGTGCCAGCAGTTCGCGTGGGACAGCGAACACTGAAGCTTTCTTT. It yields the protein CASSSRGTANTEAFF.

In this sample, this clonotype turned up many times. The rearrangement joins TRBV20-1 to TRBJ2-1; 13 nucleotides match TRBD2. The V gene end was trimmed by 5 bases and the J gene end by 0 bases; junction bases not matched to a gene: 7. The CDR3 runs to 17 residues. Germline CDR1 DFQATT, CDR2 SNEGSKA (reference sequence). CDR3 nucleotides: TGCAGTGCTTCGGGACTAGCGGGAATAAGCTCCTACAATGAGCAGTTCTTC. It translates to CSASGLAGISSYNEQFF.

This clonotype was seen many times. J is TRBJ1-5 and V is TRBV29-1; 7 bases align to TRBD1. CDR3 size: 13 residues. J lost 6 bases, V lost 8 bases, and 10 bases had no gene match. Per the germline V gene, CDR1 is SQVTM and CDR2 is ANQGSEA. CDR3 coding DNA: TGCAGCTTTTCTCGGGACAGCGGTCAGCCCCAGCATTTT. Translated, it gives CSFSRDSGQPQHF.

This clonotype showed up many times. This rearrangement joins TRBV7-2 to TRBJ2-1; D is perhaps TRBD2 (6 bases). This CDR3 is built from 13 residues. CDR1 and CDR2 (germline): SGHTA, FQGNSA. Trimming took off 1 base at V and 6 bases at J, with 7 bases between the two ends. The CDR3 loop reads CASSLVGGNEQFF. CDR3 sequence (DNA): TGTGCCAGCAGCTTAGTGGGGGGCAATGAGCAGTTCTTC.

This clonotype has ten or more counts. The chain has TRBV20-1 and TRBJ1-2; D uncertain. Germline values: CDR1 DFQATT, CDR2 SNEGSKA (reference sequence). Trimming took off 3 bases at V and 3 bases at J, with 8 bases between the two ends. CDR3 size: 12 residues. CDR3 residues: CSASPNHYGYTF. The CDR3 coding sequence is TGCAGTGCTAGCCCCAACCACTATGGCTACACCTTC.

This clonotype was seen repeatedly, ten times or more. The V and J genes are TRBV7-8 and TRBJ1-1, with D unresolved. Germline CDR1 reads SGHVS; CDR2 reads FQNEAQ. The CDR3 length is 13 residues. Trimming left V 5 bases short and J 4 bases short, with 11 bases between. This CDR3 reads CASSPNKLTEAFF. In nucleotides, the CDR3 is TGTGCCAGCAGCCCCAATAAGCTCACTGAAGCTTTCTTT.

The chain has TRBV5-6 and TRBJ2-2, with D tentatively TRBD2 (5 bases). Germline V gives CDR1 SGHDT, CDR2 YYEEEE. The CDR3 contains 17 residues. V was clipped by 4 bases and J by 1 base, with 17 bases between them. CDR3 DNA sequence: TGTGCCAGCAGCCCGGTCAAAGGACTCGGGAACACCGGGGAGCTGTTTTTT. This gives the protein CASSPVKGLGNTGELFF.

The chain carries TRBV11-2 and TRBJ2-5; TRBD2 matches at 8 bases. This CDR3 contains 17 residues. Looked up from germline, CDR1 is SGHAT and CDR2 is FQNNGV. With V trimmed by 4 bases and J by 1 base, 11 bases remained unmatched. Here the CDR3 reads CASSSDLAGGLQETQYF. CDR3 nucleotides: TGTGCCAGCAGCTCAGACCTTGCGGGGGGACTCCAAGAGACCCAGTACTTC.

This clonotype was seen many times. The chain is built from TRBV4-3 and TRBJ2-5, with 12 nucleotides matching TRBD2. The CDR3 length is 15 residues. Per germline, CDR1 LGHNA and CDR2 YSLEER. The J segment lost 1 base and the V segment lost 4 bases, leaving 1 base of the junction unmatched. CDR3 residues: CASSPSGGAQETQYF. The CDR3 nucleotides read TGCGCCAGCAGCCCTAGCGGGGGGGCCCAAGAGACCCAGTACTTC.

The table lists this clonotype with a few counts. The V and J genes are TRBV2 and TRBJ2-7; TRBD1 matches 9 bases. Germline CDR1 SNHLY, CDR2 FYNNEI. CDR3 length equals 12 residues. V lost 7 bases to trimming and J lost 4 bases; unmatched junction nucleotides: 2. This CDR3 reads CASTGQGYEQYF. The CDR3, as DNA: TGTGCCAGCACAGGACAGGGGTACGAGCAGTACTTC.

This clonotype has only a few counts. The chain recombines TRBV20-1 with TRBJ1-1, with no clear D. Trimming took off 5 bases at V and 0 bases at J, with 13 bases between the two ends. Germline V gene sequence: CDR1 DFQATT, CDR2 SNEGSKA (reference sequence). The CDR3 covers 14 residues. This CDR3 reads CSASQRTLNTEAFF. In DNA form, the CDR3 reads TGCAGTGCTTCCCAACGGACCTTGAACACTGAAGCTTTCTTT.

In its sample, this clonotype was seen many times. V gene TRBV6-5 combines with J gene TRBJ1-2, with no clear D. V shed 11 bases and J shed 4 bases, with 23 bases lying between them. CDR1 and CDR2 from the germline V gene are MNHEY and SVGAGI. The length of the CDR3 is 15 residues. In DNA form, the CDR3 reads TGTGCCCCCCGAGGGCGGAACGGGGTATGCTATGGCTACACCTTC. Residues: CAPRGRNGVCYGYTF.